The text below deals with one T cell receptor beta chain. The sample belongs to a study of blood T cells in healthy people across ages. Donors gave roughly 10 milliliters of peripheral blood apiece. The germline V gene encodes CDR1 SEHNR and CDR2 FQNEAQ (reference sequence). V shed 2 bases and J 5 bases; nucleotides not matched to a gene: 2. This CDR3 is 13 amino acids long. A second PCR of roughly 7 to 11 cycles used a sample-barcoded 5' primer and a J-beta primer mix. TCRdb itself ran the 5' RACE reads through MiXCR, one entry per CDR3 protein. The sample has almost 1 million distinct CDR3 sequences, approximately 50% seen once.

This clonotype was sampled from a woman in her sixties in good health. The rearrangement links TRBV7-9 to TRBJ1-2, with TRBD1 matching over 7 bases. The sample consisted of blood. CDR3 in amino acids: CASSLKQGYGYTF. The CDR3 nucleotides are TGTGCCAGCAGCTTAAAACAGGGGTATGGCTACACCTTC.